One and the same sample provided the 6 T cell receptor beta chains below, sequenced in a study of T-cell reconstitution after alpha-beta-depleted transplantation in children. Researchers prepared the TCRbeta library using unique molecular identifiers, the study reports. One entry per CDR3 protein results from TCRdb running MiXCR on the PCR reads. Of hundreds of thousands of distinct CDR3 sequences in the sample, about an eighth were seen once. The source material was PBMCs, sampled from the stem cell graft. The receptors here all came from a human donor who donated a stem cell graft to a child with Fanconi anemia.

V gene TRBV25-1 combines with J gene TRBJ1-2; TRBD1 might be the D (5 bases). V lost 3 bases to trimming and J lost 4 bases, with 12 bases between them. This CDR3 region has 14 residues. Germline assignment: CDR1 MGHDK and CDR2 SYGVNS. CDR3 residues: CASSEQTGGYGYTF. The CDR3 nucleotides are TGTGCCAGCAGTGAGCAAACGGGGGGCTATGGCTACACCTTC.

At least ten counts were recorded for this clonotype. The CDR3 reads CATSRDPNLEGPLHF. CDR3 DNA: TGTGCCACCAGCAGAGACCCGAATTTGGAGGGACCCCTCCACTTT. This chain connects TRBV15 to TRBJ1-6; D is ambiguous. CDR3 length: 15 residues. V was shortened by 0 bases and J by 12 bases, with 15 bases between the two germline ends. Germline CDR1 LNHNV, CDR2 YYDKDF (reference sequence).

There are many counts of this clonotype. The rearrangement joins TRBV9 to TRBJ1-1; maybe TRBD1 (5 bases). Trimming removed 1 base at V and 1 base at J, with 11 bases between. The CDR3 sequence is 15 residues long. Germline V gives CDR1 SGDLS, CDR2 YYNGEE. As DNA, the CDR3 is TGTGCCAGCAGCGTATCGGCAGGGCGGAACACTGAAGCTTTCTTT. This translates into CASSVSAGRNTEAFF.

In this sample, this clonotype turned up a few times. The chain joins TRBV3-1 to TRBJ2-2; 9 bases are shared with TRBD1. Germline assignment: CDR1 LGHDT and CDR2 YNNKEL (reference sequence). The CDR3 runs 15 residues. J gave up 4 bases and V 4 bases, and 4 bases lay outside the gene matches. For the CDR3, the DNA is TGTGCCAGCAGCCTCGACAGGGGGGCCACCGGGGAGCTGTTTTTT. It is translated as CASSLDRGATGELFF.

This clonotype was seen ten or more times. The rearrangement uses TRBV7-6 and TRBJ2-3, with 7 bases aligning to TRBD2. This CDR3 contains 14 residues. Germline loops: CDR1 SGHVS, CDR2 FNYEAQ. V lost 5 bases and J lost 4; bases outside the gene matches: 6. The CDR3 region has the DNA TGTGCCAGCAGCCCCTCCGGGGGGTCAGATACGCAGTATTTT. It yields the protein CASSPSGGSDTQYF.

This clonotype appeared a few times. The chain carries TRBV5-6 and TRBJ2-3; D assignment may be TRBD1 or TRBD2 (7 bases each). The CDR3 consists of 15 residues. V shed 4 bases and J shed 1 base, with 13 bases lying between them. Germline-derived CDR1 and CDR2 are SGHDT and YYEEEE. In nucleotides, the CDR3 is TGTGCCAGCAGCGCGACAGGGAGGGGCACAGATACGCAGTATTTT. The encoded protein is CASSATGRGTDTQYF.